The next 2 T cell receptor beta chains were all read from a single sample in a study of blood T cell repertoires in COVID-19 (dated by TCRdb to about 2020). Receptor amplification or capture employed the immunoSEQ multiplex PCR assay. TCRdb provides this immuneACCESS table in a form limited to in-frame rearrangements. Some clones are lacking; in checked studies, under half of them reflect an unresolved V gene, and why the rest are absent is not known. The sample table records about 140,000 clones; 89% of these occur just once. About 1.6% of the sample is taken by the ten largest. Sequencing used peripheral blood. All receptors derive from a human donor in a cohort sampled during active COVID-19.

The V and J genes are TRBV3-1 (or the pseudogene TRBV3-2) and TRBJ2-7; D is uncertain. V shed 4 bases and J shed 5 bases, with 6 bases lying between them. Germline loops: CDR1 LGHDT, CDR2 YNNKEL (reference sequence). CDR3 length equals 11 residues. The DNA for the CDR3 is TGTGCCAGCAGCCGAATAGACGAGCAGTACTTC. This codes for CASSRIDEQYF.

The chain couples TRBV5-1 to TRBJ1-5; possible D gene TRBD1, 6 bases. This CDR3 comprises 15 residues. Germline V gene data show CDR1 as SGHRS and CDR2 as YFSETQ. The V end was cut by 0 bases, the J end by 2 bases, with 9 bases between. The CDR3 coding sequence is TGCGCCAGCAGCTTGGATTACAGGGGCAATCAGCCCCAGCATTTT. It yields the protein CASSLDYRGNQPQHF.